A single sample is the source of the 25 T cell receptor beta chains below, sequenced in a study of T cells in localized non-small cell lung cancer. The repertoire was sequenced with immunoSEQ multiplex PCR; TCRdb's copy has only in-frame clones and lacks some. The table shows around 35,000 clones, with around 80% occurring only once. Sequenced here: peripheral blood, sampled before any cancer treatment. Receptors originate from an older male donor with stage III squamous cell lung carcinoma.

The CDR3 coding sequence is TGTGCCTGGAGTCCTCAGGGCATATATCAGCCCCAGCATTTT. Translating gives CAWSPQGIYQPQHF. The rearrangement joins TRBV30 to TRBJ1-5; a weak D match, TRBD1 (5 bases). Between the trimmed V and J ends, which lost 2 bases and 5 bases, there was a span of 13 bases. This CDR3 comprises 14 residues. Germline CDR1 reads GTSNPN; CDR2 reads SVGIG (reference sequence).

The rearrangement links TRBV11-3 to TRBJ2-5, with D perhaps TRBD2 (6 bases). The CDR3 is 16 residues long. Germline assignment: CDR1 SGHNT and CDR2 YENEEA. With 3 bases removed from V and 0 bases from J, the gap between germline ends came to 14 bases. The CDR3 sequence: CASSLTGRGYQETQYF. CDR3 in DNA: TGTGCCAGCAGCTTGACGGGACGGGGGTACCAAGAGACCCAGTACTTC.

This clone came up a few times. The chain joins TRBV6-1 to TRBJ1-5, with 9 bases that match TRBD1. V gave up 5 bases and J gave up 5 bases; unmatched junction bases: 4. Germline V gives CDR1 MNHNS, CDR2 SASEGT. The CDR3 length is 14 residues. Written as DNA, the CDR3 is TGTGCCAGCAGTTGGACAGGGGCGGATCAGCCCCAGCATTTT. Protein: CASSWTGADQPQHF.

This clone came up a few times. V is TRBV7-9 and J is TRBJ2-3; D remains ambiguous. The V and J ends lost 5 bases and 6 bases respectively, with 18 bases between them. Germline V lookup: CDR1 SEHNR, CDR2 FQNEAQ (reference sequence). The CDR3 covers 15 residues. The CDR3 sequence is CASSPSAGLPDTQYF. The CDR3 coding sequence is TGTGCCAGCAGCCCCTCCGCTGGGCTCCCCGATACGCAGTATTTT.

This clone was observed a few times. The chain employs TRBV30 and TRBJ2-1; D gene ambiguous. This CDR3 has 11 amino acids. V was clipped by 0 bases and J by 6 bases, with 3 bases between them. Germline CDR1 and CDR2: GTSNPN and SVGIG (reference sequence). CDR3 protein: CAWSVTNEQFF. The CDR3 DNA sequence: TGTGCCTGGAGTGTTACCAATGAGCAGTTCTTC.

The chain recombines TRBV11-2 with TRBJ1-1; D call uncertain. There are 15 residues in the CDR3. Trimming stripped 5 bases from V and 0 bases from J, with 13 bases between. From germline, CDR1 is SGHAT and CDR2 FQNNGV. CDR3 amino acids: CASSPAGPMNTEAFF. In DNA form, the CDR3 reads TGTGCCAGCAGCCCGGCCGGGCCTATGAACACTGAAGCTTTCTTT. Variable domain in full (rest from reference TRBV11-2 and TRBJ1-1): EAGVAQSPRYKIIEKRQSVAFWCNPISGHATLYWYQQILGQGPKLLIQFQNNGVVDDSQLPKDRFSAERLKGVDSTLKIQPAKLEDSAVYLCASSPAGPMNTEAFFGQGTRLTVV.

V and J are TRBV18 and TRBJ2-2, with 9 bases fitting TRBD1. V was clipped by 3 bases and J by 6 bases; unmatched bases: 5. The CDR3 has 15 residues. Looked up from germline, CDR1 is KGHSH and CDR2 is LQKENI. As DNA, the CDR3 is TGTGCCAGCTCACCGAGGGACAGGGCCGCCGGGGAGCTGTTTTTT. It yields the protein CASSPRDRAAGELFF.

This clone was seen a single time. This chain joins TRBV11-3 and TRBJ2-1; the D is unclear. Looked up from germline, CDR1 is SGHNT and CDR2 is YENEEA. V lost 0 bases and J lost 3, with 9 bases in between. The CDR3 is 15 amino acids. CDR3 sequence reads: CASSLDGVDYNEQFF. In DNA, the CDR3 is TGTGCCAGCAGCTTAGATGGAGTAGACTACAATGAGCAGTTCTTC.

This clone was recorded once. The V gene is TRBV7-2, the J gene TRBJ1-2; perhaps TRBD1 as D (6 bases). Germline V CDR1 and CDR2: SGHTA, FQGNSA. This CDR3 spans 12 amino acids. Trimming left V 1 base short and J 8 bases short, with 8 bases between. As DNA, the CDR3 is TGTGCCAGCAGCTTAGTCGGACAGGGCTACACCTTC. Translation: CASSLVGQGYTF.

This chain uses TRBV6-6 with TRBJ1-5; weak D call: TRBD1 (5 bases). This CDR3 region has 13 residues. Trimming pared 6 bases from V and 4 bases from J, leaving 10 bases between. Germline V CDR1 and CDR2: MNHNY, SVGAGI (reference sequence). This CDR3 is CASSPNRNQPQHF. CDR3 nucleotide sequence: TGTGCCAGCAGCCCGAACAGGAATCAGCCCCAGCATTTT.

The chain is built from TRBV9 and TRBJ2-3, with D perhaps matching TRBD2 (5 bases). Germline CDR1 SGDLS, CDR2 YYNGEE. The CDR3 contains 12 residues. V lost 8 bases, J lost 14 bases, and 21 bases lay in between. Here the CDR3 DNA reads TGTGCCAGACCTTCGGTTGCGGGCCCAAGGTATTTT. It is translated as CARPSVAGPRYF.

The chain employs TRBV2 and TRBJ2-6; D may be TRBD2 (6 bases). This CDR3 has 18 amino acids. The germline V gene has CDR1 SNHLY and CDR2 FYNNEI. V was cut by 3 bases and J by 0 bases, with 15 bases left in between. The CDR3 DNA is TGTGCCAGCAGTGAGTTGGGTGGGGGGAACTCTGGGGCCAACGTCCTGACTTTC. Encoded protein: CASSELGGGNSGANVLTF.

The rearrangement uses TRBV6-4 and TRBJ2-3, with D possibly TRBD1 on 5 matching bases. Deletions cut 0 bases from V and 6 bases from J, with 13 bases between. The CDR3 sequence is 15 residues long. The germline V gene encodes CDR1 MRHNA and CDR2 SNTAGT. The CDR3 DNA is TGTGCCAGCAGTGACTCGTGGGCTGCAGGGGATACGCAGTATTTT. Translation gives CASSDSWAAGDTQYF.

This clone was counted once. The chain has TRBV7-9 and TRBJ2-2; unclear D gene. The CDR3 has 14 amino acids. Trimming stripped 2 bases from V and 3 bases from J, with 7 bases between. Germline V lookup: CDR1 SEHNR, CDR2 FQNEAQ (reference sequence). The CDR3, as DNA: TGTGCCAGCAGCTTATTACAAGACACCGGGGAGCTGTTTTTT. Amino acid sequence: CASSLLQDTGELFF.

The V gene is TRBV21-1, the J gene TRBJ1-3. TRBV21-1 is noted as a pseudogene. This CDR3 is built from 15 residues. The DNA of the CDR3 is TGTGCCAGCAGCAAATACTCTCCCTCTGGAAACACCATATATTTT. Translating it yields CASSKYSPSGNTIYF.

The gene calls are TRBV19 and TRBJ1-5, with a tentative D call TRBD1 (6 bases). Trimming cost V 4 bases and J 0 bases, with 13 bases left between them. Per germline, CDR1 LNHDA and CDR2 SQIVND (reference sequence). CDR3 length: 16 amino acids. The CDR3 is CASSNRGQGSNQPQHF. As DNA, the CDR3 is TGTGCCAGTAGTAACCGGGGGCAGGGTAGCAATCAGCCCCAGCATTTT.

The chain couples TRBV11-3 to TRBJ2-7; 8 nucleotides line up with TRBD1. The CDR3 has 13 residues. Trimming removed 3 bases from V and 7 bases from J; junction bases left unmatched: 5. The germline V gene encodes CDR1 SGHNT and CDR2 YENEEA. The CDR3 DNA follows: TGTGCCAGCAGCTTGACAGGGGCAGGAGAGCAGTACTTC. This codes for CASSLTGAGEQYF.

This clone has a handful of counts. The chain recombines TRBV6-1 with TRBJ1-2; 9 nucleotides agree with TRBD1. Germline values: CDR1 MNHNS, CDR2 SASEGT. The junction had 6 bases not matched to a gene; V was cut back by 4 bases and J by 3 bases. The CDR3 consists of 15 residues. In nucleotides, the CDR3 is TGTGCCAGCAGTGCCCTGACAGGGGGGGACTATGGCTACACCTTC. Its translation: CASSALTGGDYGYTF.

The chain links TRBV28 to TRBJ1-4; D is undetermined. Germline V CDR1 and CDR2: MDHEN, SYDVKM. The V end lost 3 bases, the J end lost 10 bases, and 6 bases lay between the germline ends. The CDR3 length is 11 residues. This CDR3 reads CASSFVRKLFF. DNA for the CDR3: TGTGCCAGCAGTTTTGTTAGAAAACTGTTTTTT.

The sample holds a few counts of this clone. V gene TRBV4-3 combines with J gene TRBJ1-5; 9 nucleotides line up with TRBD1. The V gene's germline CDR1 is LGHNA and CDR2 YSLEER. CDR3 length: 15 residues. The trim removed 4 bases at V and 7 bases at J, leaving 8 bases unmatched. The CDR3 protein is CASSPSDRGGQPQHF. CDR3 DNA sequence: TGCGCCAGCAGCCCTTCAGACAGGGGGGGCCAGCCCCAGCATTTT.

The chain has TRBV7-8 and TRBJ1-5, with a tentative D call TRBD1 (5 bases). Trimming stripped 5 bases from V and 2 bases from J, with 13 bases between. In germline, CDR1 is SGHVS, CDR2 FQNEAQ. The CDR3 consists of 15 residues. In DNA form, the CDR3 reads TGTGCCAGCAGCCAAGCCAGGGTGGGCAATCAGCCCCAGCATTTT. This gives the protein CASSQARVGNQPQHF.

CDR3 in amino acids: CASSYTGESSYEQYF. The CDR3 DNA sequence: TGTGCCAGCAGTTACACGGGGGAGAGCTCCTACGAGCAGTACTTC. The rearrangement links TRBV6-6 to TRBJ2-7, with D possibly TRBD2 on 6 matching bases. Trimming took 2 bases from V and 0 from J, leaving 11 bases between them. Per the germline V gene, CDR1 is MNHNY and CDR2 is SVGAGI (reference sequence). CDR3 length: 15 amino acids.

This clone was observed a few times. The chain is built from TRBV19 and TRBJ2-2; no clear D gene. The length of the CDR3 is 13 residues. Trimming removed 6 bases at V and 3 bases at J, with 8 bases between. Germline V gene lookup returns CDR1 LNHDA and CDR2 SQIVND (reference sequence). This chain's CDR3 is CASSPPDTGELFF. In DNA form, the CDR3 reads TGTGCCAGTAGCCCTCCGGACACCGGGGAGCTGTTTTTT.

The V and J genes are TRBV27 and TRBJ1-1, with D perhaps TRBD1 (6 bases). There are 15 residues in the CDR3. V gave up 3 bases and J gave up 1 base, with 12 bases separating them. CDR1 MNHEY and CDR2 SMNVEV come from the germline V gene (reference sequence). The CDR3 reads CASSFQTGRNTEAFF. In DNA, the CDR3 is TGTGCCAGCAGTTTTCAAACAGGGAGGAACACTGAAGCTTTCTTT.

Here the CDR3 reads CASSRQGADNEQFF. The CDR3 nucleotides are TGTGCCAGCAGTCGACAGGGGGCCGACAATGAGCAGTTCTTC. The J gene is TRBJ2-1, the V gene TRBV6-6; 10 positions match TRBD1. Germline V gene data show CDR1 as MNHNY and CDR2 as SVGAGI (reference sequence). This CDR3 has 14 amino acids. V shed 5 bases, J shed 5 bases, and the junction held 3 bases outside the gene matches.